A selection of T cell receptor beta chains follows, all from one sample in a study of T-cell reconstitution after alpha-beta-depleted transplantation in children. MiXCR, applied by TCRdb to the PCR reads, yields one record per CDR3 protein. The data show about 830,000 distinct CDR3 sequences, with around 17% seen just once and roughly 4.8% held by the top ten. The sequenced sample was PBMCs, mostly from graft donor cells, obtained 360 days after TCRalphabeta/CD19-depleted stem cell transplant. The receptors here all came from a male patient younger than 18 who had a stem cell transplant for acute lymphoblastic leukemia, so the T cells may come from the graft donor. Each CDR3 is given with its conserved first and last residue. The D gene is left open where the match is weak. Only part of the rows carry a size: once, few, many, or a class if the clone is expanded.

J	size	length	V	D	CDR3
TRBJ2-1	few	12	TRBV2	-	CASSDLGAEQFF
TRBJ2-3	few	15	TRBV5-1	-	CASSLQRTSTDTQYF
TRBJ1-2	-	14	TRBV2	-	CASSAIRRGQGYTF
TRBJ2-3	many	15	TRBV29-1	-	CSVEGSRKEADTQYF
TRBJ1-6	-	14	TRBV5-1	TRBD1	CASSPGGEGSPLHF
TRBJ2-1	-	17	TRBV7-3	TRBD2	CASSPRSGLAVYNEQFF
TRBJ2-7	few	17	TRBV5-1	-	CASSFRGPLSQAYEQYF
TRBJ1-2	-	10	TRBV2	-	CAIPSGGYTF
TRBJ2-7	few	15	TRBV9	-	CASSLSEEASYEQYF
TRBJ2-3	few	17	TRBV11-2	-	CASSLDFSGVSTDTQYF
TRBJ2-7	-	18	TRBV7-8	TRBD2	CASSNRDRGLAGRYEQYF
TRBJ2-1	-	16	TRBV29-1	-	CSVGKGLQSAYNEQFF
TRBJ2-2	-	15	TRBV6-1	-	CASSEWLKGTGELFF
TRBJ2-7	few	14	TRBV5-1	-	CASSPENFPHEQYF
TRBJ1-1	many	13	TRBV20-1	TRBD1	CSAHRGANTEAFF
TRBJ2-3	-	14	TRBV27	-	CASSFRYSTDTQYF
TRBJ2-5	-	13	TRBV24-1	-	CATRGNFQETQYF
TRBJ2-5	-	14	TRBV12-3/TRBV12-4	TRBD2	CASSPTSDRETQYF
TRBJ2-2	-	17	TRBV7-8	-	CASSLAGRPPNAGELFF
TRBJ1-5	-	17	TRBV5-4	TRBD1	CASSLAIIRDRVGTQHF
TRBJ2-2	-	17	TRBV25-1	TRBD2	CASTATSGGIGTGELFF